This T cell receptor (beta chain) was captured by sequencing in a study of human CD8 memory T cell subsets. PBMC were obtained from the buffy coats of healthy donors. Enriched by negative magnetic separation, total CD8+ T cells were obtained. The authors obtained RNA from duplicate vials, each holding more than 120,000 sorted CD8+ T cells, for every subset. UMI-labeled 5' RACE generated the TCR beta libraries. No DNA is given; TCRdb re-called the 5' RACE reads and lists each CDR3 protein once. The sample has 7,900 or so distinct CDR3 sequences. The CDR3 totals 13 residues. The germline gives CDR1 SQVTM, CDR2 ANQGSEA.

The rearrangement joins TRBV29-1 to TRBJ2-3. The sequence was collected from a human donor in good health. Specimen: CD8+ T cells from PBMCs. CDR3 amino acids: CSVEPENTDTQYF.